The rows below give T cell receptor beta chains drawn from one sample of a study of blood T cell repertoires in COVID-19. TCRdb's table, derived via immunoSEQ multiplex PCR, lists solely in-frame clones and lacks some. The data hold under 300,000 clones, with about four fifths observed a single time. Sequenced material: peripheral blood. Every receptor here comes from a woman between 18 and 29 years old with acute or convalescent COVID-19. Both conserved end residues are part of each CDR3. The D gene is left open where the match is weak. Clone size appears in some rows only: once, few, many, or a class for an expanded clone.

cdr3_nt: TGTGCCAGCAGTGAACGACTATATAATTCACCCCTCCACTTT
cdr3_aa: CASSERLYNSPLHF
d_call: NA
v_call: TRBV6-1
j_call: TRBJ1-6
clone_size: NA

cdr3_nt: TGTAGCACTGGAGGGAGGGCGGAACCCAGACCCCTCCACTTT
cdr3_aa: CSTGGRAEPRPLHF
d_call: NA
v_call: TRBV2
j_call: TRBJ1-6
clone_size: NA

cdr3_nt: TGTGCCAGCAGTGACAAGGACAGCAGCAATCAGCCCCAGCATTTT
cdr3_aa: CASSDKDSSNQPQHF
d_call: NA
v_call: TRBV25-1
j_call: TRBJ1-5
clone_size: NA

cdr3_nt: TGTGCCAGTAGTATAGACGGGGTAACTCCTCTCTACGAGCAGTACTTC
cdr3_aa: CASSIDGVTPLYEQYF
d_call: NA
v_call: TRBV19
j_call: TRBJ2-7
clone_size: NA

cdr3_nt: TGTGCCAGCTCACTCACTACCTCGAGCTCCTACAATGAGCAGTTCTTC
cdr3_aa: CASSLTTSSSYNEQFF
d_call: NA
v_call: TRBV18
j_call: TRBJ2-1
clone_size: NA

cdr3_nt: TGTGCCAGCTCACTGTCTTCCAGAAACAATGAGCAGTTCTTC
cdr3_aa: CASSLSSRNNEQFF
d_call: NA
v_call: TRBV18
j_call: TRBJ2-1
clone_size: NA

cdr3_nt: TGTGCCAGCAGCTACAGCGGATGGAATGAGCAGTTCTTC
cdr3_aa: CASSYSGWNEQFF
d_call: NA
v_call: TRBV27
j_call: TRBJ2-1
clone_size: NA

cdr3_nt: TGTGCCAGCAGCGCCTTTAGGACAGGGATCTATGGCTACACCTTC
cdr3_aa: CASSAFRTGIYGYTF
d_call: TRBD1
v_call: TRBV9
j_call: TRBJ1-2
clone_size: NA

cdr3_nt: TGTGCCAGCGGGGGCGGGGCGGGAGGTAGGTATGAGCAGTTCTTC
cdr3_aa: CASGGGAGGRYEQFF
d_call: TRBD2
v_call: TRBV3-1/TRBV3-2
j_call: TRBJ2-1
clone_size: NA

cdr3_nt: TGTGCCAGCAGCTTCGAGGACAGAACAAAAAACATTCAGTACTTC
cdr3_aa: CASSFEDRTKNIQYF
d_call: NA
v_call: TRBV5-5
j_call: TRBJ2-4
clone_size: NA

cdr3_nt: TGTGCCAGCAGTCCGGGGACAGGGGAGTACGAGCAGTACTTC
cdr3_aa: CASSPGTGEYEQYF
d_call: TRBD1
v_call: TRBV27
j_call: TRBJ2-7
clone_size: NA

cdr3_nt: TGTGCCAGCAGCTCACAGGACAACACTGAAGCTTTCTTT
cdr3_aa: CASSSQDNTEAFF
d_call: NA
v_call: TRBV7-3
j_call: TRBJ1-1
clone_size: NA

cdr3_nt: TGTGCCAGCAGTCCCCGCTCGGTTGGTACCTCCTACGAGCAGTACTTC
cdr3_aa: CASSPRSVGTSYEQYF
d_call: NA
v_call: TRBV28
j_call: TRBJ2-7
clone_size: NA

cdr3_nt: TGTGCCAGCAGTTACGGGACAGGGGAGCCTATGTACGAGCAGTACTTC
cdr3_aa: CASSYGTGEPMYEQYF
d_call: TRBD1
v_call: TRBV6-5
j_call: TRBJ2-7
clone_size: once

cdr3_nt: TGCAGCTTTGGACCGAGGGCCACGAACACTGAAGCTTTCTTT
cdr3_aa: CSFGPRATNTEAFF
d_call: NA
v_call: TRBV29-1
j_call: TRBJ1-1
clone_size: NA

cdr3_nt: TGCGCCAGCAGCCAAGATCTCGAGCACTATGGCTACACCTTC
cdr3_aa: CASSQDLEHYGYTF
d_call: NA
v_call: TRBV4-3
j_call: TRBJ1-2
clone_size: NA

cdr3_nt: TGCGCCAGCAGCCAAGTTAAGTCGGGAGCCATTGAGCAGTTCTTC
cdr3_aa: CASSQVKSGAIEQFF
d_call: NA
v_call: TRBV4-3
j_call: TRBJ2-1
clone_size: NA

cdr3_nt: TGTGCCAGCTCAGATCTACAAGGGGACAATCAGCCCCAGCATTTT
cdr3_aa: CASSDLQGDNQPQHF
d_call: NA
v_call: TRBV18
j_call: TRBJ1-5
clone_size: NA

cdr3_nt: TGTGCCAGCAGCCCCACAGGGGGCTTTGGAAACACCATATATTTT
cdr3_aa: CASSPTGGFGNTIYF
d_call: TRBD1
v_call: TRBV3-1/TRBV3-2
j_call: TRBJ1-3
clone_size: NA

cdr3_nt: TGTGCCAGCAGCTTAGCGTTAAGCACAGATACGCAGTATTTT
cdr3_aa: CASSLALSTDTQYF
d_call: NA
v_call: TRBV5-4
j_call: TRBJ2-3
clone_size: NA

cdr3_nt: TGTGCCAGCAGTTACTCAGGGGTTGGAAACACCATATATTTT
cdr3_aa: CASSYSGVGNTIYF
d_call: NA
v_call: TRBV6-5
j_call: TRBJ1-3
clone_size: few

cdr3_nt: TGTGCCACCAGCAGAGAGGCGGGGGTTATGCACACCGGGGAGCTGTTTTTT
cdr3_aa: CATSREAGVMHTGELFF
d_call: TRBD2
v_call: TRBV15
j_call: TRBJ2-2
clone_size: NA

cdr3_nt: TGTGCCAGCAGCTGGATAGCGGGAGGGGTCGATGAGCAGTTCTTC
cdr3_aa: CASSWIAGGVDEQFF
d_call: TRBD2
v_call: TRBV7-9
j_call: TRBJ2-1
clone_size: NA

cdr3_nt: TGTGCCAGCAGTTACTCGCCCGACAAGGCCTACGAGCAGTACTTC
cdr3_aa: CASSYSPDKAYEQYF
d_call: NA
v_call: TRBV6-2/TRBV6-3
j_call: TRBJ2-7
clone_size: NA

cdr3_nt: TGTGCCAGCAGTGAAGTGGGGGGTCCGGGCTCTGGAAACACCATATATTTT
cdr3_aa: CASSEVGGPGSGNTIYF
d_call: NA
v_call: TRBV2
j_call: TRBJ1-3
clone_size: NA

cdr3_nt: TGTGCCAGCAGCACCCTTAGCGACTCTGGAAACACCATATATTTT
cdr3_aa: CASSTLSDSGNTIYF
d_call: NA
v_call: TRBV7-2
j_call: TRBJ1-3
clone_size: NA

cdr3_nt: TGTGCCAGCAGCTTGGCCGGAGGTAGCGGGAGGTTATACGAGCAGTACTTC
cdr3_aa: CASSLAGGSGRLYEQYF
d_call: TRBD2
v_call: TRBV5-4
j_call: TRBJ2-7
clone_size: NA

cdr3_nt: TGTGCCAGCAGTTACGAACAGGGGTCTGAAGCTTTCTTT
cdr3_aa: CASSYEQGSEAFF
d_call: TRBD1
v_call: TRBV6-5
j_call: TRBJ1-1
clone_size: few

cdr3_nt: TGTGCCAGCAGCTTTGTAGCGGGAGGGCTTTCCTACGAGCAGTACTTC
cdr3_aa: CASSFVAGGLSYEQYF
d_call: TRBD2
v_call: TRBV7-2
j_call: TRBJ2-7
clone_size: NA

cdr3_nt: TGTGCCAGCAGACTAGCGGCAGGGGCGAGTCAGCCCCAGCATTTT
cdr3_aa: CASRLAAGASQPQHF
d_call: NA
v_call: TRBV28
j_call: TRBJ1-5
clone_size: few

cdr3_nt: TGTGCCAGCAGCCGAAACAGGGGGGAGGGTGAAAAACTGTTTTTT
cdr3_aa: CASSRNRGEGEKLFF
d_call: TRBD1
v_call: TRBV7-9
j_call: TRBJ1-4
clone_size: NA

cdr3_nt: TGTGCCAGCAGTGAAGGGGTAGCGGGAAGTAACGAGCAGTACTTC
cdr3_aa: CASSEGVAGSNEQYF
d_call: TRBD2
v_call: TRBV6-1
j_call: TRBJ2-7
clone_size: few

cdr3_nt: TGTGCCATCAGTGAGGGGGCAGGGATCAGCTCCTACGAGCAGTACTTC
cdr3_aa: CAISEGAGISSYEQYF
d_call: NA
v_call: TRBV10-3
j_call: TRBJ2-7
clone_size: NA

cdr3_nt: TGTGCCAGCAGCCAAGGGCTAGCGGGAGTGAATCGGAATGAGCAGTTCTTC
cdr3_aa: CASSQGLAGVNRNEQFF
d_call: TRBD2
v_call: TRBV3-1/TRBV3-2
j_call: TRBJ2-1
clone_size: NA

cdr3_nt: TGTGCCAGCAGCCCGCGGACAGGCCAGGCCCAAGAGACCCAGTACTTC
cdr3_aa: CASSPRTGQAQETQYF
d_call: TRBD1
v_call: TRBV11-1
j_call: TRBJ2-5
clone_size: NA

cdr3_nt: TGTGCCAGCAGCCCAGATGCGGGGAACACTGAAGCTTTCTTT
cdr3_aa: CASSPDAGNTEAFF
d_call: NA
v_call: TRBV11-2
j_call: TRBJ1-1
clone_size: NA

cdr3_nt: TGTGCCAGCAGTTACCGGGGAGACGATGAAAAACTGTTTTTT
cdr3_aa: CASSYRGDDEKLFF
d_call: NA
v_call: TRBV6-6
j_call: TRBJ1-4
clone_size: NA

cdr3_nt: TGTGCCATCAGTGAGTCATTGAGGGGGCGTCGGACTGAAGCTTTCTTT
cdr3_aa: CAISESLRGRRTEAFF
d_call: TRBD1
v_call: TRBV10-3
j_call: TRBJ1-1
clone_size: NA

cdr3_nt: TGTGCCAGCAGTTACGTCCAGGGAGGTCAGCCCCAGCATTTT
cdr3_aa: CASSYVQGGQPQHF
d_call: NA
v_call: TRBV6-2/TRBV6-3
j_call: TRBJ1-5
clone_size: once

cdr3_nt: NA
cdr3_aa: CARSLVGQGTSTEAFF
d_call: NA
v_call: TRBV7-5
j_call: TRBJ1-1
clone_size: NA

cdr3_nt: TGTGCCAGCAGCTCCGGCGGTCCTGCACCCAGGACCCAGTACTTC
cdr3_aa: CASSSGGPAPRTQYF
d_call: NA
v_call: TRBV7-9
j_call: TRBJ2-5
clone_size: NA

cdr3_nt: TGTGCCAGCAGCTCCGGGACAGCAATGGATAGCAATCAGCCCCAGCATTTT
cdr3_aa: CASSSGTAMDSNQPQHF
d_call: TRBD1
v_call: TRBV7-8
j_call: TRBJ1-5
clone_size: few

cdr3_nt: TGTGCCATCAGTCCTATCGGCGGCGATACGCAGTATTTT
cdr3_aa: CAISPIGGDTQYF
d_call: NA
v_call: TRBV10-3
j_call: TRBJ2-3
clone_size: NA

cdr3_nt: TGTGCCAGCAGCCAAGTAGTTCTAGCGGGAAGAGTAGATACGCAGTATTTT
cdr3_aa: CASSQVVLAGRVDTQYF
d_call: TRBD2
v_call: TRBV14
j_call: TRBJ2-3
clone_size: NA

cdr3_nt: TGTGCCAGCAGCTTATTTGACTCCAACTCTGGAAACACCATATATTTT
cdr3_aa: CASSLFDSNSGNTIYF
d_call: NA
v_call: TRBV7-8
j_call: TRBJ1-3
clone_size: few